These 30 T cell receptor beta chains share one sample of origin, sequenced in a study of beta chain features in type 1 diabetes. The whole isolated RNA underwent reverse transcription, so sequencing captured expressed TCRB transcripts. Using immunoSEQ multiplex PCR, the repertoire was profiled, and TCRdb retains in-frame clones only, with some absent. The profile shows hundreds of thousands of clones, about a sixth of them singletons. Sequencing input: naive CD4+ T cells from blood. Source of these receptors: a woman younger than 30 in good health.

The CDR3 spells CASSTQGIEQYF. In DNA, the CDR3 is TGTGCCAGCAGTACACAGGGGATCGAGCAGTACTTC. The chain employs TRBV7-9 and TRBJ2-7; 7 nucleotides match TRBD1. The junction had 5 bases not matched to a gene; V was cut back by 6 bases and J by 6 bases. Looked up from germline, CDR1 is SEHNR and CDR2 is FQNEAQ (reference sequence). The CDR3 covers 12 residues. Combining the CDR3 with reference TRBV7-9 and TRBJ2-7 gives the whole variable domain DTGVSQNPRHKITKRGQNVTFRCDPISEHNRLYWYRQTLGQGPEFLTYFQNEAQLEKSRLLSDRFSAERPKGSFSTLEIQRTEQGDSAMYLCASSTQGIEQYFGPGTRLTVT.

This clone appeared a few times. V gene TRBV7-2 combines with J gene TRBJ2-3; perhaps TRBD1 as D (6 bases). Per germline, CDR1 SGHTA and CDR2 FQGNSA. The length of the CDR3 is 14 residues. V was pared by 5 bases and J by 6 bases, with 15 bases between. The CDR3 is CASSNDRKGDTQYF. The CDR3 DNA reads TGTGCCAGCAGCAACGACAGGAAGGGGGATACGCAGTATTTT.

Only a few counts were recorded for this clone. The chain is built from TRBV27 and TRBJ2-5; 7 bases map to TRBD1. J was trimmed by 5 bases and V by 5 bases; bases with no gene match: 8. Germline assignment: CDR1 MNHEY and CDR2 SMNVEV (reference sequence). The CDR3 covers 14 residues. The CDR3 DNA follows: TGTGCCAGCAGTAGTACAGGGGCCAGGGAGACCCAGTACTTC. Its translation is CASSSTGARETQYF.

This clone appeared a few times. CDR3 in amino acids: CASSQSLGWPGEQFF. CDR3 DNA sequence: TGCGCCAGCAGCCAAAGCTTAGGTTGGCCCGGTGAGCAGTTCTTC. The rearrangement uses TRBV4-3 and TRBJ2-1, with D unclear. The length of the CDR3 is 15 residues. Germline-derived CDR1 and CDR2 are LGHNA and YSLEER. Trimming left V 2 bases short and J 9 bases short, with 17 bases between.

This chain connects TRBV7-2 to TRBJ2-7; 8 positions match TRBD1. The junction had 7 bases not matched to a gene; V was cut back by 5 bases and J by 7 bases. Per the germline V gene, CDR1 is SGHTA and CDR2 is FQGNSA. CDR3 size: 13 residues. The CDR3 coding sequence is TGTGCCAGCAGCCACGACAGGGGAGCGGAGCAGTACTTC. Residues: CASSHDRGAEQYF.

The rearrangement uses TRBV18 and TRBJ2-3; 7 positions match TRBD1. The junction had 6 bases not matched to a gene; V was cut back by 3 bases and J by 9 bases. This CDR3 region has 13 residues. Looked up from germline, CDR1 is KGHSH and CDR2 is LQKENI. DNA of the CDR3: TGTGCCAGCTCACCGACGACAGGGATCACGCAGTATTTT. It codes for CASSPTTGITQYF.

This clone showed up just a few times. This sequence joins TRBV18 and TRBJ2-2, with 9 bases lining up with TRBD1. Trimming cost V 4 bases and J 3 bases; bases outside gene matches: 12. The CDR3 loop spans 18 amino acids. Germline CDR1 and CDR2: KGHSH and LQKENI. CDR3 nucleotide sequence: TGTGCCAGCTCACTCGGCCTGGTGACAGGGGGTTACACCGGGGAGCTGTTTTTT. Translation gives CASSLGLVTGGYTGELFF.

Here the CDR3 reads CASSALSVTYEQYF. In DNA form, the CDR3 reads TGTGCCAGCAGTGCTTTGTCGGTGACCTACGAGCAGTACTTC. The chain joins TRBV6-6 to TRBJ2-7; D call uncertain. Between the trimmed V and J ends, which lost 5 bases and 2 bases, there was a span of 13 bases. The CDR3 extends over 14 amino acids. The germline V gene encodes CDR1 MNHNY and CDR2 SVGAGI (reference sequence).

There are a few counts of this clone. This chain connects TRBV11-2 to TRBJ1-5, with D hard to call. V was shortened by 0 bases and J by 5 bases, with 11 bases between the two germline ends. Germline CDR1 SGHAT, CDR2 FQNNGV. The CDR3 extends over 15 amino acids. CDR3 bases: TGTGCCAGCAGCTTAGATTTTGGCAGCTATCAGCCCCAGCATTTT. The encoded protein is CASSLDFGSYQPQHF.

The chain employs TRBV11-1 and TRBJ2-5; tentative D call: TRBD2 (5 bases). The end of the DNA aligns better with TRBJ2-7, so the J call may be wrong. The CDR3 is 13 amino acids. Germline assignment: CDR1 SGHAT and CDR2 FQDESV (reference sequence). As DNA, the CDR3 is TGTGCCAGCAGCAACCGGGACTCCTACGAGCAGTACTTC. It translates to CASSNRDSYEQYF.

There are a few counts of this clone. The germline gene is not matched at one end of the junction; a read error may be the cause. The rearrangement uses TRBV2 and TRBJ2-1; D remains ambiguous. Germline-derived CDR1 and CDR2 are SNHLY and FYNNEI. This CDR3 has 15 amino acids. The CDR3 sequence: CASSKAFIGAVEQFF. The CDR3 nucleotides read TGTGCCAGCAGTAAAGCGTTTATTGGAGCCGTTGAGCAGTTCTTC.

As for this clone: Other DNA sequences in the same sample also yield this CDR3. The chain carries TRBV7-9 and TRBJ1-5, with D unresolved. This CDR3 has 12 amino acids. Trimming left V 5 bases short and J 7 bases short, with 9 bases between. Germline V CDR1 and CDR2: SEHNR, FQNEAQ (reference sequence). The CDR3 DNA reads TGTGCCAGCAGCCTACTTGGCCAGCCCCAGCATTTT. Residues: CASSLLGQPQHF.

This clone was observed a handful of times. The genes are TRBV25-1 and TRBJ2-1; 7 bases agree with TRBD1. The germline gives CDR1 MGHDK, CDR2 SYGVNS. V lost 2 bases to trimming and J lost 7 bases; unmatched junction nucleotides: 8. The CDR3 consists of 15 residues. CDR3 region: CASSEMGDRANEQFF. CDR3 nucleotides: TGTGCCAGCAGTGAAATGGGTGACAGGGCTAATGAGCAGTTCTTC. Complete variable domain (other parts from reference TRBV25-1 and TRBJ2-1): EADIYQTPRYLVIGTGKKITLECSQTMGHDKMYWYQQDPGMELHLIHYSYGVNSTEKGDLSSESTVSRIRTEHFPLTLESARPSHTSQYLCASSEMGDRANEQFFGPGTRLTVL.

This clone was found a few times. This rearrangement joins TRBV15 to TRBJ2-3; D unresolved. The CDR3 is made up of 13 amino acids. Germline-derived CDR1 and CDR2 are LNHNV and YYDKDF (reference sequence). V lost 1 base to trimming and J lost 4 bases, with 6 bases between them. CDR3 in DNA: TGTGCCACCAGCAGAGCTGAGGCAGATACGCAGTATTTT. This gives the protein CATSRAEADTQYF.

The CDR3 is CASRGLTGASYEQYF. As DNA, the CDR3 is TGTGCCAGCAGAGGCCTTACAGGTGCCTCCTACGAGCAGTACTTC. The V and J genes are TRBV28 and TRBJ2-7, with D possibly being TRBD1 (5 bases). The germline V gene has CDR1 MDHEN and CDR2 SYDVKM. The CDR3 length is 15 residues. The ends were cut back, 6 bases at V and 0 bases at J, with 15 bases in the middle.

This chain connects TRBV14 to TRBJ2-1; D gene ambiguous. CDR1 is SGHDN, CDR2 FVKESK, per germline. This CDR3 region has 19 residues. Trimming took 4 bases from V and 0 from J, leaving 22 bases between them. The DNA for the CDR3 is TGTGCCAGCAGCCGCTTGTCAGGTCATTCCCGAAGCTCCTACAATGAGCAGTTCTTC. Translating gives CASSRLSGHSRSSYNEQFF.

The gene calls are TRBV5-4 and TRBJ2-2, with 8 bases identical to TRBD2. The germline V gene encodes CDR1 SGHNT and CDR2 YYREEE (reference sequence). This CDR3 contains 16 residues. The J segment lost 6 bases and the V segment lost 4 bases, leaving 11 bases of the junction unmatched. Written as DNA, the CDR3 is TGTGCCAGCAGCGTGACCGGGACTAGGCTCTCCGGGGAGCTGTTTTTT. It translates to CASSVTGTRLSGELFF.

The chain recombines TRBV5-6 with TRBJ2-2; D possibly corresponds to TRBD1 (5 bases). The CDR3 contains 17 residues. V lost 1 base, J lost 3 bases, and 16 bases lay in between. The germline gives CDR1 SGHDT, CDR2 YYEEEE. DNA for the CDR3: TGTGCCAGCAGCTTGTCTCGCGACAGCCTGGACACCGGGGAGCTGTTTTTT. This codes for CASSLSRDSLDTGELFF.

This clone was observed a few times. The chain uses TRBV14 and TRBJ2-2, with a tentative D call TRBD1 (6 bases). Germline V gene lookup returns CDR1 SGHDN and CDR2 FVKESK. V gave up 6 bases and J gave up 5 bases, with 10 bases separating them. The CDR3 runs to 13 residues. The CDR3 region is CASSDTGTGELFF. The DNA for the CDR3 is TGTGCCAGCAGTGATACAGGGACCGGGGAGCTGTTTTTT.

The rearrangement links TRBV2 to TRBJ2-5; no clear D gene. Germline loops: CDR1 SNHLY, CDR2 FYNNEI. This CDR3 is built from 12 residues. Trimming took off 7 bases at V and 1 base at J, with 7 bases between the two ends. CDR3 DNA: TGTGCCAGCAAAATTACCCAAGAGACCCAGTACTTC. Translation: CASKITQETQYF.

The chain has TRBV28 and TRBJ2-7; weak D call: TRBD1 (6 bases). V was pared by 1 base and J by 5 bases, with 15 bases between. Per germline, CDR1 MDHEN and CDR2 SYDVKM. The CDR3 extends over 15 amino acids. This CDR3 reads CASSLSQGTYNEQYF. In DNA, the CDR3 is TGTGCCAGCAGTTTATCCCAGGGGACATACAACGAGCAGTACTTC.

The chain combines TRBV6-1 with TRBJ1-2, with 7 bases fitting TRBD1. CDR3 size: 13 residues. CDR1 MNHNS and CDR2 SASEGT come from the germline V gene. V shed 5 bases, J shed 5 bases, and the junction held 5 bases outside the gene matches. CDR3 in amino acids: CASSWDSIYGYTF. The CDR3 DNA reads as TGTGCCAGCAGTTGGGACAGCATATATGGCTACACCTTC.

Only one count was recorded for this clone. The J gene is TRBJ1-1, the V gene TRBV4-2, with 9 bases matching TRBD1. CDR1 and CDR2 from the germline V gene are LGHNA and YNFKEQ. The ends lost 4 bases at V and 10 bases at J; junction bases unmatched: 7. CDR3 length: 13 residues. The CDR3 DNA reads as TGTGCCAGCAGCCGGGACAGGGTTTTTCTAGCTTTCTTT. Its protein is CASSRDRVFLAFF.

This clone occurred a few times. The chain recombines TRBV5-4 with TRBJ2-1; perhaps D is TRBD1 or TRBD2 (5 bases each). Germline V gives CDR1 SGHNT, CDR2 YYREEE (reference sequence). Trimming stripped 0 bases from V and 3 bases from J, with 16 bases between. This CDR3 spans 17 amino acids. The DNA for the CDR3 is TGTGCCAGCAGCTTGGGTGGGGGATCGAACGTCTACAATGAGCAGTTCTTC. Amino acids: CASSLGGGSNVYNEQFF.

The chain uses TRBV27 and TRBJ1-2; a weak D match, TRBD1 (5 bases). The length of the CDR3 is 13 residues. Germline lookup yields CDR1 MNHEY and CDR2 SMNVEV (reference sequence). Deletions cut 4 bases from V and 6 bases from J, with 12 bases between. The CDR3 protein is CASSSQGKNGYTF. CDR3 nucleotide sequence: TGTGCCAGCAGTTCGCAGGGAAAGAATGGCTACACCTTC.

This clone was counted only a few times. V usage is TRBV7-2 and J usage is TRBJ1-1; a weak D match, TRBD1 (6 bases). Trimming removed 5 bases at V and 5 bases at J, with 18 bases between. Germline assignment: CDR1 SGHTA and CDR2 FQGNSA. The CDR3 is 15 residues long. This CDR3 is CASSINLRTGTEAFF. The CDR3, as DNA: TGTGCCAGCAGCATAAACCTGAGAACAGGGACTGAAGCTTTCTTT. The variable domain in full, with the rest retrieved from reference TRBV7-2 and TRBJ1-1, is GAGVSQSPSNKVTEKGKDVELRCDPISGHTALYWYRQSLGQGLEFLIYFQGNSAPDKSGLPSDRFSAERTGGSVSTLTIQRTQQEDSAVYLCASSINLRTGTEAFFGQGTRLTVV.

This clone was recorded a few times. V is TRBV19 and J is TRBJ2-1, with D hard to call. With 6 bases removed from V and 1 base from J, the gap between germline ends came to 10 bases. Per germline, CDR1 LNHDA and CDR2 SQIVND (reference sequence). This CDR3 is 14 amino acids long. The DNA of the CDR3 is TGTGCCAGTAGCCATTGGCAGTCCTACAATGAGCAGTTCTTC. This sequence encodes CASSHWQSYNEQFF.

This clone has a handful of counts. Additional DNA sequences in this sample encode the identical CDR3. V is TRBV7-9 and J is TRBJ1-5, with unresolved D. V dropped 3 bases and J dropped 2 bases, with 2 bases sitting between them. This CDR3 is built from 12 residues. Germline lookup yields CDR1 SEHNR and CDR2 FQNEAQ (reference sequence). The CDR3 protein is CASSLGNQPQHF. CDR3 DNA: TGTGCCAGCAGCTTGGGCAATCAGCCCCAGCATTTT.

This clone occurred a few times. This chain links TRBV6-5 with TRBJ2-3; the match to TRBD2 covers 9 bases. Trimming took 2 bases from V and 4 from J; bases not matched to a gene: 4. Per the germline V gene, CDR1 is MNHEY and CDR2 is SVGAGI. The CDR3 sequence is 15 residues long. The CDR3 region is CASSYRAGGPDTQYF. In DNA, the CDR3 is TGTGCCAGCAGTTACCGGGCGGGAGGGCCAGATACGCAGTATTTT.

The CDR3, as DNA: TGTGCCAGCAGCCAAGTTTGGTCTCGGGGAAACGAGCAGTACTTC. Its translation is CASSQVWSRGNEQYF. This chain connects TRBV4-2 to TRBJ2-7; possible D gene TRBD2, 5 bases. In germline, CDR1 is LGHNA, CDR2 YNFKEQ. Trimming took off 1 base at V and 5 bases at J, with 15 bases between the two ends. The CDR3 runs 15 residues.